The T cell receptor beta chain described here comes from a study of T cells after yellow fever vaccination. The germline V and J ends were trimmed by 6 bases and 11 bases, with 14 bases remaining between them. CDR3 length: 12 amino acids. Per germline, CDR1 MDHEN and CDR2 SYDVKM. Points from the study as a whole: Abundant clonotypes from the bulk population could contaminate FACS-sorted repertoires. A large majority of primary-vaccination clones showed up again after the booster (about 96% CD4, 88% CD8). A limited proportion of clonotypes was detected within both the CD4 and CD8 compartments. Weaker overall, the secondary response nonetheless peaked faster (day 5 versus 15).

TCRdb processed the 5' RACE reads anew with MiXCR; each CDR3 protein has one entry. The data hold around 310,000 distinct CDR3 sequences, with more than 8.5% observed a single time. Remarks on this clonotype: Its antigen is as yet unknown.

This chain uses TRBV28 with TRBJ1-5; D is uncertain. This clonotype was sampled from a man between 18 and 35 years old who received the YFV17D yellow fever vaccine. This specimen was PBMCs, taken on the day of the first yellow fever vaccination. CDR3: CASSLQLGAQHF. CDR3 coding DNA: TGTGCCAGCAGCCTTCAATTGGGTGCCCAGCATTTT.